This T cell receptor beta chain was sequenced in a study of blood T cell repertoires in COVID-19. About the research overall: Samples representing acute and convalescent COVID-19 were sourced from the United States, Italy and Spain.

This CDR3 is 16 amino acids long. CDR1 and CDR2 from the germline V gene are MNHEY and SVGAGI. The ends were cut back, 0 bases at V and 5 bases at J, with 13 bases in the middle. Enrollment of patients from Seattle took place during active infection, with longitudinal follow-up. Original data processing: Counts of nucleated cells, estimated from reference gene primer amplification, were obtained. Sequenced by immunoSEQ multiplex PCR; TCRdb stores in-frame clones only, minus some. V, J and clone size are those of that table, while D and trimming were read from the DNA. The sample contains about 340,000 clones, roughly 86% of which appear only once.

This receptor was taken from a woman between 65 and 79 years old with COVID-19, enrolled during active disease. The sequenced sample was peripheral blood. The J gene is TRBJ1-4, the V gene TRBV6-5, with D unclear. The CDR3 bases are TGTGCCAGCAGTTACTCGACACCCGACCGGAATGAAAAACTGTTTTTT. It specifies CASSYSTPDRNEKLFF.